The present T cell receptor (beta chain) was sequenced within a study of blood T cell repertoires in COVID-19. Method: immunoSEQ multiplex PCR; TCRdb's copy keeps in-frame clones and lacks some. This sample has 130,000 or so clones; roughly 77% occur once, and the top ten carry just under 5%. V shed 0 bases and J 0 bases; nucleotides not matched to a gene: 5. CDR1 and CDR2 from the germline V gene are SGHTA and FQGNSA. The CDR3 runs 18 residues. The sample consisted of peripheral blood. V usage is TRBV7-2 and J usage is TRBJ1-1; 12 positions agree with TRBD1. This receptor was obtained from a woman in her 70s with COVID-19, enrolled during active disease. The CDR3 protein is CASSLAGTGGPLNTEAFF. The CDR3 coding sequence is TGTGCCAGCAGCTTAGCAGGGACAGGGGGCCCTCTGAACACTGAAGCTTTCTTT.